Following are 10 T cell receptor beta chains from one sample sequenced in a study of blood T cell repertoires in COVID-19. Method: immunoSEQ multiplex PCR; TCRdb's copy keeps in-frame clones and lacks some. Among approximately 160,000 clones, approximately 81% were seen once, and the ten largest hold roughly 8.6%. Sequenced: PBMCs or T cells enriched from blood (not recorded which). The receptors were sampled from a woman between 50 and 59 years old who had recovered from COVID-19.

As DNA, the CDR3 is TGTGCCAGCAGCAATAAAAAAGAGACCCAGTACTTC. Translated: CASSNKKETQYF. The chain combines TRBV3-1 (or the pseudogene TRBV3-2) with TRBJ2-5; D unresolved. The V gene's germline CDR1 is LGHDT and CDR2 YNNKEL (reference sequence). The CDR3 spans 12 residues. The V end lost 5 bases, the J end lost 3 bases, and 7 bases lay between the germline ends.

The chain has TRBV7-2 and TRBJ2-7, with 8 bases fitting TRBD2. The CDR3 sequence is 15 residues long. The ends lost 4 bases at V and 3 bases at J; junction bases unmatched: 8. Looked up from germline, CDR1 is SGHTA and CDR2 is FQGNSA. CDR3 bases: TGTGCCAGCAGCTCCAGGGGCGGGGGGAACTACGAGCAGTACTTC. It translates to CASSSRGGGNYEQYF.

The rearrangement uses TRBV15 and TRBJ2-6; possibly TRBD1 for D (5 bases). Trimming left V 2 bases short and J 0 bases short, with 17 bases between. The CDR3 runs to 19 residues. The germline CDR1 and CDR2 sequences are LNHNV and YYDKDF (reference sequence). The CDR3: CATSRLSLGQISGANVLTF. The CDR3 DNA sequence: TGTGCCACCAGCAGATTATCCCTAGGACAAATCTCTGGGGCCAACGTCCTGACTTTC.

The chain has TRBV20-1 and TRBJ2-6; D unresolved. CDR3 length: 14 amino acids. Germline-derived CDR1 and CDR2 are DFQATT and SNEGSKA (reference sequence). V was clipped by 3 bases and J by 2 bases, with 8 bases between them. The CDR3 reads CSASGSTGANVLTF. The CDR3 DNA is TGCAGTGCTAGTGGTTCTACTGGGGCCAACGTCCTGACTTTC.

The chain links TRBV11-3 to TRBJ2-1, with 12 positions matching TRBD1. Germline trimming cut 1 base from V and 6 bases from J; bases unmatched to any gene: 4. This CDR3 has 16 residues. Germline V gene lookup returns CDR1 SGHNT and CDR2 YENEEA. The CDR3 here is CASSLGGQGAFNEQFF. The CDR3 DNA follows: TGTGCCAGCAGCTTAGGGGGACAGGGGGCCTTCAATGAGCAGTTCTTC.

The CDR3 DNA follows: TGCGCCAGCAGCCTACTTGGCTGGGCAATGAACACTGAAGCTTTCTTT. This codes for CASSLLGWAMNTEAFF. The rearrangement joins TRBV5-1 to TRBJ1-1; D is unresolved. The germline gives CDR1 SGHRS, CDR2 YFSETQ. This CDR3 spans 16 amino acids. Trimming pared 4 bases from V and 0 bases from J, leaving 16 bases between.

CDR3 residues: CASSWALNEKLFF. CDR3 DNA sequence: TGTGCCAGTTCCTGGGCCCTTAATGAAAAACTGTTTTTT. The chain has TRBV19 and TRBJ1-4; D uncertain. The CDR3 runs to 13 residues. Germline values: CDR1 LNHDA, CDR2 SQIVND (reference sequence). Trimming left V 8 bases short and J 4 bases short, with 11 bases between.

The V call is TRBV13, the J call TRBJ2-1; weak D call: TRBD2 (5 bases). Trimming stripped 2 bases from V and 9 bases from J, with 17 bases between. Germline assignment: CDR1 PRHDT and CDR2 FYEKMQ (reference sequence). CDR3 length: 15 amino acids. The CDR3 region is CASSLRGVGNAEQFF. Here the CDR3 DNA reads TGTGCCAGCAGCTTACGGGGAGTGGGAAACGCTGAGCAGTTCTTC.

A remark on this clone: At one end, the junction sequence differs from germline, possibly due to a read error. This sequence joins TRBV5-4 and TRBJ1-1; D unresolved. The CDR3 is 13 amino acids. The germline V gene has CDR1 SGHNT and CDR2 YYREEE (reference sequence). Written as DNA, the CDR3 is TGTGCCAGCAGCTTGGAGAACACAAACGGGATCTCGTTT. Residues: CASSLENTNGISF.

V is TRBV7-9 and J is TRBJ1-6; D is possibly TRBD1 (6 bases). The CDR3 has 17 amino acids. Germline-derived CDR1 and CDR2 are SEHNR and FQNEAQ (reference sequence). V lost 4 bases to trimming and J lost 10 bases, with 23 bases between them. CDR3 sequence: CASSSSTRDMLKSPLHF. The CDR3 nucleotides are TGTGCCAGCAGCTCGTCAACCCGGGACATGTTAAAATCACCCCTCCACTTT.